Listed below are T cell receptor beta chains from one sample, sequenced in a study of T cells in Graves' hyperthyroidism and ophthalmopathy. TCRdb re-analysed the multiplex PCR reads in MiXCR, keeping a single row per CDR3 protein. In the table there are fewer than 750,000 distinct CDR3 sequences, about 15% of which are singletons. The sample was blood. The receptors here all came from a woman aged 40 to 50 with Graves' ophthalmopathy. CDR3s include the opening cysteine and the closing phenylalanine or tryptophan. The order of the fields is V gene, J gene, CDR3 protein.

v_call: TRBV19; j_call: TRBJ1-5; cdr3_aa: CASSSDYSNQPQHF
v_call: TRBV6-2/TRBV6-3; j_call: TRBJ2-7; cdr3_aa: CASSEWRGEQYF
v_call: TRBV11-2; j_call: TRBJ2-1; cdr3_aa: CASSLGYTNEQFF
v_call: TRBV28; j_call: TRBJ2-5; cdr3_aa: CVSGRETQYF
v_call: TRBV12-3/TRBV12-4; j_call: TRBJ2-2; cdr3_aa: CASSQHLNTGELFF
v_call: TRBV7-3; j_call: TRBJ2-5; cdr3_aa: CASSLGSSGSGRETQYF
v_call: TRBV12-3/TRBV12-4; j_call: TRBJ1-5; cdr3_aa: CASSLQASNQPQHF
v_call: TRBV6-1; j_call: TRBJ2-7; cdr3_aa: CASLDPYSYEQYF
v_call: TRBV19; j_call: TRBJ2-7; cdr3_aa: CASSGRDGDYEQYF
v_call: TRBV30; j_call: TRBJ2-7; cdr3_aa: CAWSAGGSAHEQYF
v_call: TRBV24-1; j_call: TRBJ2-2; cdr3_aa: CATSDPLVVGELFF
v_call: TRBV4-3; j_call: TRBJ1-2; cdr3_aa: CASSHAENYGYTF
v_call: TRBV28; j_call: TRBJ1-2; cdr3_aa: CASSLRGAGYTF
v_call: TRBV28; j_call: TRBJ2-7; cdr3_aa: CASSLPGLAGGTYSSYEQYF
v_call: TRBV6-5; j_call: TRBJ2-6; cdr3_aa: CASSYSKGGGANVLTF
v_call: TRBV11-2; j_call: TRBJ2-7; cdr3_aa: CASSLGTRRVESYEQYF
v_call: TRBV5-1; j_call: TRBJ2-5; cdr3_aa: CASSLGSSGAQETQYF
v_call: TRBV28; j_call: TRBJ2-2; cdr3_aa: CASSRVVFSGELFF
v_call: TRBV20-1; j_call: TRBJ1-1; cdr3_aa: CSPTKDRGLAEAFF
v_call: TRBV11-1; j_call: TRBJ2-2; cdr3_aa: CASSWGTTHTGELFF
v_call: TRBV9; j_call: TRBJ2-4; cdr3_aa: CASSVEGSGRSIQYF
v_call: TRBV11-2; j_call: TRBJ2-7; cdr3_aa: CASSSPDATTLQYF
v_call: TRBV13; j_call: TRBJ1-5; cdr3_aa: CASSTSRQFSNQPQHF
v_call: TRBV7-9; j_call: TRBJ2-5; cdr3_aa: CASSAPVSRETQYF
v_call: TRBV3-1; j_call: TRBJ2-7; cdr3_aa: CASSQGFPGEQYF
v_call: TRBV6-1; j_call: TRBJ2-7; cdr3_aa: CASSQDASYEQYF
v_call: TRBV30; j_call: TRBJ2-7; cdr3_aa: CAWSKGSLSEQYF
v_call: TRBV10-3; j_call: TRBJ2-5; cdr3_aa: CAIRGRLADEETQYF
v_call: TRBV6-1; j_call: TRBJ1-1; cdr3_aa: CASRFRGEVNTEAFF
v_call: TRBV12-3/TRBV12-4; j_call: TRBJ2-2; cdr3_aa: CASSRRDTGELFF
v_call: TRBV9; j_call: TRBJ1-3; cdr3_aa: CASSVGSGGASGNTIYF
v_call: TRBV6-5; j_call: TRBJ1-1; cdr3_aa: CASSYGSMGMNTEAFF
v_call: TRBV29-1; j_call: TRBJ1-1; cdr3_aa: CSARDRGKDEAFF
v_call: TRBV9; j_call: TRBJ2-1; cdr3_aa: CASSVLAGDVNEQFF
v_call: TRBV7-6; j_call: TRBJ2-7; cdr3_aa: CASSLDRTGFRTYEQYF
v_call: TRBV30; j_call: TRBJ2-1; cdr3_aa: CAWVGLGGFGEQFF
v_call: TRBV19; j_call: TRBJ2-2; cdr3_aa: CASSIPGIYTGELFF
v_call: TRBV5-5; j_call: TRBJ2-4; cdr3_aa: CASTWTGGNIQYF
v_call: TRBV5-1; j_call: TRBJ2-3; cdr3_aa: CASSLPGLAGDTQYF
v_call: TRBV6-5; j_call: TRBJ1-2; cdr3_aa: CASSFSGRSYGYTF
v_call: TRBV30; j_call: TRBJ2-7; cdr3_aa: CAWRTGSGNYEQYF
v_call: TRBV28; j_call: TRBJ2-2; cdr3_aa: CASSGTRGPGELFF